This T cell receptor beta chain was sequenced in a study of T cells in Graves' hyperthyroidism and ophthalmopathy. General study findings and limits: Most expanded thyroid clonotypes above 0.001 recurred in blood.

This CDR3 is built from 17 residues. V was clipped by 2 bases and J by 11 bases, with 27 bases between them. CDR1 is MDHEN and CDR2 is SYDVKM in the germline V gene. Amplified regions were TCR beta CDR3 sequences from RNA transcripts. First-round RT-PCR with HTBI primers amplified the TCR CDR3 region. TCRdb analysed the multiplex PCR reads with MiXCR anew, one entry per CDR3 protein. The sample includes roughly 740,000 distinct CDR3 sequences, around 17% of them seen just once. This clonotype was counted many times. Its specificity is not known. Graves' hyperthyroidism was deemed stable given no ophthalmopathy progression within 18 months. In patients aged 18 to 65, hyperthyroidism was newly diagnosed, with duration under 2 months.

The sample taken for sequencing was blood. This TCR derives from a man aged 18 to 29 with Graves' hyperthyroidism. The gene calls are TRBV28 and TRBJ1-1; D unclear. CDR3 amino acids: CASSLDPPGRPTQRAFF. DNA for the CDR3: TGTGCCAGCAGTTTAGACCCTCCTGGACGTCCCACCCAAAGGGCTTTCTTT.